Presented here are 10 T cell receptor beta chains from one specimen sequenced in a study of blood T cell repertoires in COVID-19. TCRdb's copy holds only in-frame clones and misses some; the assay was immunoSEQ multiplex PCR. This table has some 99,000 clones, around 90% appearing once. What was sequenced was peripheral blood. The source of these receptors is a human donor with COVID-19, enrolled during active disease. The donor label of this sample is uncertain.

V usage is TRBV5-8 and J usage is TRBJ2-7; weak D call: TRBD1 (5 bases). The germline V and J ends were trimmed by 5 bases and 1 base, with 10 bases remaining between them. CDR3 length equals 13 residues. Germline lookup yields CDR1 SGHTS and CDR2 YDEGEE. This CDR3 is CASRQDVSYEQYF. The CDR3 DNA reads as TGTGCCAGCAGACAGGACGTATCCTACGAGCAGTACTTC. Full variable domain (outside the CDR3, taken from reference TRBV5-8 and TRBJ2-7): EAGVTQSPTHLIKTRGQQATLRCSPISGHTSVYWYQQALGLGLQFLLWYDEGEERNRGNFPPRFSGRQFPNYSSELNVNALELEDSALYLCASRQDVSYEQYFGPGTRLTVT.

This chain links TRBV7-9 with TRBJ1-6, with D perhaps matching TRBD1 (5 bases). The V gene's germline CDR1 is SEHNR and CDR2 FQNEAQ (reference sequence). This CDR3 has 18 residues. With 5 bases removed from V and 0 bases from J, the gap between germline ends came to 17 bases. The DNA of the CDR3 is TGTGCCAGCAGCCCACCAGCGTTGGGGGGCTCCTATAATTCACCCCTCCACTTT. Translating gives CASSPPALGGSYNSPLHF.

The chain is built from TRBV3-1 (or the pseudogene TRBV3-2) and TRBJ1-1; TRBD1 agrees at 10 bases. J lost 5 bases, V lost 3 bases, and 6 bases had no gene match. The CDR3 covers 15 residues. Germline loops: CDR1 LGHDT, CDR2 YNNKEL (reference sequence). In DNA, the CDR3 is TGTGCCAGCAGCCACGGACAGGGGGGAGGGACTGAAGCTTTCTTT. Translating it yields CASSHGQGGGTEAFF.

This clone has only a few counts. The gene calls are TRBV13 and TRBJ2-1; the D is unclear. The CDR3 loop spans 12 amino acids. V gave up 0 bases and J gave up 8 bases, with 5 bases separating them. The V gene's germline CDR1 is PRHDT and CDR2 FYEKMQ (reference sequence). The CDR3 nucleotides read TGTGCCAGCAGCTTAGGCCCTGATGAGCAGTTCTTC. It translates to CASSLGPDEQFF.

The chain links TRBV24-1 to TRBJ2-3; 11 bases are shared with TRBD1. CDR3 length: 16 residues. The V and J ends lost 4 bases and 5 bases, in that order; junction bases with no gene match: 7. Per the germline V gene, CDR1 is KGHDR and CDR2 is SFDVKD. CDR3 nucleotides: TGTGCCACCAGTGAGTCCGGGACAGGGGGGGTAGATACGCAGTATTTT. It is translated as CATSESGTGGVDTQYF.

The CDR3 nucleotides read TGTGCCAGCAGTTACTCGACTCGGGACGAGCAGTACTTC. Translating gives CASSYSTRDEQYF. The genes are TRBV6-6 and TRBJ2-7; unclear D gene. CDR1 MNHNY and CDR2 SVGAGI come from the germline V gene (reference sequence). The length of the CDR3 is 13 residues. V was shortened by 0 bases and J by 5 bases, with 8 bases between the two germline ends.

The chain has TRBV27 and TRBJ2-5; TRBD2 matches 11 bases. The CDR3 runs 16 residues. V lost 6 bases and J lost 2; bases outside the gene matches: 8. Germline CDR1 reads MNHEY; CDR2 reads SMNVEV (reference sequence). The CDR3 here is CASSLAGGRGQETQYF. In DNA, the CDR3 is TGTGCCAGCAGCTTAGCGGGGGGGCGTGGACAAGAGACCCAGTACTTC.

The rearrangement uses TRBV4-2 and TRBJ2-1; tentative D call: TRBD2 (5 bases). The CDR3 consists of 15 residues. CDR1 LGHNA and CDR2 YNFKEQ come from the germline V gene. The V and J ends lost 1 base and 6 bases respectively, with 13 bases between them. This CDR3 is CASSQGRAEINEQFF. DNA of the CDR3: TGTGCCAGCAGCCAAGGGCGGGCGGAAATCAATGAGCAGTTCTTC.

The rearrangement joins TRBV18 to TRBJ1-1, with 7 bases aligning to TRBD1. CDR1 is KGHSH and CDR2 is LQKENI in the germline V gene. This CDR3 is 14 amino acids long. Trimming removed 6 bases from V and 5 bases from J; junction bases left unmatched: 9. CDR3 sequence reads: CASSRQGLGTEAFF. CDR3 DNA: TGTGCCAGCTCCCGACAGGGTTTAGGGACTGAAGCTTTCTTT.

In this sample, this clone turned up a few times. The CDR3 is CASSPGQGAEQPQHF. Written as DNA, the CDR3 is TGTGCCAGCAGCCCAGGACAGGGGGCCGAGCAGCCCCAGCATTTT. The chain couples TRBV3-1 (or the pseudogene TRBV3-2) to TRBJ1-5, with 11 bases aligning to TRBD1. The V and J ends lost 4 bases and 7 bases, in that order; junction bases with no gene match: 6. CDR1 is LGHDT, CDR2 YNNKEL, per germline (reference sequence). This CDR3 has 15 residues.